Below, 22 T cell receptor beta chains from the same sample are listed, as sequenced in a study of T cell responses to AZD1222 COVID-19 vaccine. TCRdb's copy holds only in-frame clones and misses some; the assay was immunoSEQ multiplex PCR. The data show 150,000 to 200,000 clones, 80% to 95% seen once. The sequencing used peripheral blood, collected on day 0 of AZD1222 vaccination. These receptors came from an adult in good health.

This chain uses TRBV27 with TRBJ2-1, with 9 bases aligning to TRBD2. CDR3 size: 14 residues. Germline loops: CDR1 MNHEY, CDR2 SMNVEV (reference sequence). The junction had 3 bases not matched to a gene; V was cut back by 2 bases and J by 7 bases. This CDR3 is CASSLKSGRNEQFF. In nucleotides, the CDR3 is TGTGCCAGCAGTTTAAAGAGCGGGAGGAATGAGCAGTTCTTC.

The CDR3 region is CASSVDSPSGNTIYF. In nucleotides, the CDR3 is TGCGCCAGCAGCGTGGACAGTCCCTCTGGAAACACCATATATTTT. The chain employs TRBV5-1 and TRBJ1-3; tentatively, D is TRBD1 (6 bases). The CDR3 sequence is 15 residues long. The germline V gene has CDR1 SGHRS and CDR2 YFSETQ. Trimming took 4 bases from V and 0 from J, leaving 11 bases between them.

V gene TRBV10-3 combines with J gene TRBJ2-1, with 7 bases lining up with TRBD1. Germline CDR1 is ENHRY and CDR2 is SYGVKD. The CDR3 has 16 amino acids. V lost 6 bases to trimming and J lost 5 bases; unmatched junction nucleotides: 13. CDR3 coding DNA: TGTGCCATCAGGGTTTCTACAGAGGGGGCTAACAATGAGCAGTTCTTC. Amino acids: CAIRVSTEGANNEQFF.

For the CDR3, the DNA is TGTGCCAGCAGCTTACAAGCGGGGGGGCAACACGAGCAGTACTTC. Translation: CASSLQAGGQHEQYF. This chain uses TRBV7-2 with TRBJ2-7; 10 positions agree with TRBD2. The ends lost 2 bases at V and 5 bases at J; junction bases unmatched: 6. The CDR3 has 15 residues. In germline, CDR1 is SGHTA, CDR2 FQGNSA. Full variable domain (remainder filled in from reference TRBV7-2 and TRBJ2-7): GAGVSQSPSNKVTEKGKDVELRCDPISGHTALYWYRQSLGQGLEFLIYFQGNSAPDKSGLPSDRFSAERTGGSVSTLTIQRTQQEDSAVYLCASSLQAGGQHEQYFGPGTRLTVT.

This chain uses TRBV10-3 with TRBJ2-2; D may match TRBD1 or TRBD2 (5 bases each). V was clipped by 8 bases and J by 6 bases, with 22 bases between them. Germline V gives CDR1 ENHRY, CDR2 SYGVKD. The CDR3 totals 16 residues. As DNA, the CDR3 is TGTGCCATCCGCGGGTCGGCTAGCCGGGACGCCGGGGAGCTGTTTTTT. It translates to CAIRGSASRDAGELFF.

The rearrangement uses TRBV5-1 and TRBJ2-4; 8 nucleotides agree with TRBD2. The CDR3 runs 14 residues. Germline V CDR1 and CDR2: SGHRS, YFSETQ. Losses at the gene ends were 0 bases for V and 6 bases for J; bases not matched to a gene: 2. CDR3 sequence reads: CASSLGLAGNIQYF. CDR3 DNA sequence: TGCGCCAGCAGCTTGGGGCTAGCGGGAAACATTCAGTACTTC.

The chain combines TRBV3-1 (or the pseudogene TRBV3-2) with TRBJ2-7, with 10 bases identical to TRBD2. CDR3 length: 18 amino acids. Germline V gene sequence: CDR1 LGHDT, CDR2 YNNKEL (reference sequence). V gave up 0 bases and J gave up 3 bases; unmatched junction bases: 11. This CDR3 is CASSQDPSGRGNYYEQYF. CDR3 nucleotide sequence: TGTGCCAGCAGCCAAGATCCTAGCGGGAGAGGGAATTACTACGAGCAGTACTTC.

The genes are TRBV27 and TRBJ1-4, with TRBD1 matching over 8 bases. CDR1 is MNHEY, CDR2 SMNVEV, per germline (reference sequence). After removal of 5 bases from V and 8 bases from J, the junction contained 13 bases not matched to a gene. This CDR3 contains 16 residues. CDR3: CASSLLPTGAWEKLFF. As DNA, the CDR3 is TGTGCCAGCAGTCTCCTCCCGACAGGGGCATGGGAAAAACTGTTTTTT.

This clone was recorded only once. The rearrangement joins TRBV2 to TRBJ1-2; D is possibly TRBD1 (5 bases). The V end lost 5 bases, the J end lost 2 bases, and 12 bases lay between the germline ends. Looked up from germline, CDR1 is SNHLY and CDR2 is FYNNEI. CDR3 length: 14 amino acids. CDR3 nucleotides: TGTGCCAGCAGTCAAGGGGCAGGGAACTATGGCTACACCTTC. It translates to CASSQGAGNYGYTF.

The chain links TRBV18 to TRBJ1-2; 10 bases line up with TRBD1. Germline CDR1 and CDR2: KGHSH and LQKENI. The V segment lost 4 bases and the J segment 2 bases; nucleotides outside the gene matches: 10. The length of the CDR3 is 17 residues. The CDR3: CASSQSAPGQGNYGYTF. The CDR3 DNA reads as TGTGCCAGCTCACAAAGCGCCCCGGGACAGGGGAACTATGGCTACACCTTC.

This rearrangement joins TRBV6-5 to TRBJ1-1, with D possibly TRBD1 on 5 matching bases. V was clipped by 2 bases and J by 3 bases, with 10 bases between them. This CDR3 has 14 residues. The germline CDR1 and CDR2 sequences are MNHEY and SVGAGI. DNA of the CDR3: TGTGCCAGCAGTTACCAGGGACCCTACACTGAAGCTTTCTTT. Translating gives CASSYQGPYTEAFF.

The CDR3 coding sequence is TGTGCCAGCAGCGAAAGCGGAAACTCCTACAATGAGCAGTTCTTC. Residues: CASSESGNSYNEQFF. V is TRBV9 and J is TRBJ2-1; weak D call: TRBD2 (5 bases). Trimming left V 3 bases short and J 0 bases short, with 10 bases between. The CDR3 runs to 15 residues. Per germline, CDR1 SGDLS and CDR2 YYNGEE.

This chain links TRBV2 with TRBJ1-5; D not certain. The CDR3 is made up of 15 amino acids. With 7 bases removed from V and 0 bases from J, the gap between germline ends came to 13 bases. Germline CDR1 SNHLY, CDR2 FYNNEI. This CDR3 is CASTQQLLSNQPQHF. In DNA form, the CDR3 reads TGTGCCAGCACCCAACAGTTACTTAGCAATCAGCCCCAGCATTTT.

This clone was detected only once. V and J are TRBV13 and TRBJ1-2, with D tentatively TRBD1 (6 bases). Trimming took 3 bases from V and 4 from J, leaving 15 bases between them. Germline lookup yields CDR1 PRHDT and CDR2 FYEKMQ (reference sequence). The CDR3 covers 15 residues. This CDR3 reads CASSLAGALSYGYTF. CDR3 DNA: TGTGCCAGCAGCTTGGCAGGGGCACTTTCCTATGGCTACACCTTC.

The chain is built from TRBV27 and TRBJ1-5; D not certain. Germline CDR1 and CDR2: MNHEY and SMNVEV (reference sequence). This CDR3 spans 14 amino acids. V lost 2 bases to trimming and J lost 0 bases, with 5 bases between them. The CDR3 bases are TGTGCCAGCAGTTTACTCAATAGCAATCAGCCCCAGCATTTT. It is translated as CASSLLNSNQPQHF.

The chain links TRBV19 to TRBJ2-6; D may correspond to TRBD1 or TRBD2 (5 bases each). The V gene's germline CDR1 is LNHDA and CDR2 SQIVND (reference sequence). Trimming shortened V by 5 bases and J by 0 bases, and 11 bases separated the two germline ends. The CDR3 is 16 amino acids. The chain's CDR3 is CASSWGTGSGANVLTF. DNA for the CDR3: TGTGCCAGTAGTTGGGGGACCGGCTCTGGGGCCAACGTCCTGACTTTC.

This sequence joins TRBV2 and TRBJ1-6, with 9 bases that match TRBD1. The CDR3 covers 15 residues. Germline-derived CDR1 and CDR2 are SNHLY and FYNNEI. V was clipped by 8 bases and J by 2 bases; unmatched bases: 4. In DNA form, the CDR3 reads TGTGCCAGCTTGGGACAGGGCGCCTATAATTCACCCCTCCACTTT. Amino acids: CASLGQGAYNSPLHF.

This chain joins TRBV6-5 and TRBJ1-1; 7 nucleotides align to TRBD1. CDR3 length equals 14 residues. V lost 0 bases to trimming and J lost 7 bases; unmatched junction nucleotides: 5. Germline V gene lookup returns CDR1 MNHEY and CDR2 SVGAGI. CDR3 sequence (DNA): TGTGCCAGCAGTTACTCCACAGGGGAAGGTGAAGCTTTCTTT. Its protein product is CASSYSTGEGEAFF.

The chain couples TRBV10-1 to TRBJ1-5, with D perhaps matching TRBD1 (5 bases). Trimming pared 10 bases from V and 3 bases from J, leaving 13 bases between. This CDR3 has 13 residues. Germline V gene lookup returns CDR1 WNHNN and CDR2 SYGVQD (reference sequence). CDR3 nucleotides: TGCGCCAAGTACCGGGACCCCAATCAGCCCCAGCATTTT. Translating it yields CAKYRDPNQPQHF.

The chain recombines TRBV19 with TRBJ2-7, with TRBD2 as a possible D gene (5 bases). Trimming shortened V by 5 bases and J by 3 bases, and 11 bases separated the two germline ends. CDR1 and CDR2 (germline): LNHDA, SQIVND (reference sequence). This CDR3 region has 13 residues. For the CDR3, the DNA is TGTGCCAGTAGTGGGAGCAGCCACTACGAGCAGTACTTC. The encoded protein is CASSGSSHYEQYF.

CDR3 bases: TGTGCCTGGAGTGTACCGGACGGAGTCTATGGCTACACCTTC. Amino acid sequence: CAWSVPDGVYGYTF. The rearrangement joins TRBV30 to TRBJ1-2; D remains unclear. CDR1 and CDR2 from the germline V gene are GTSNPN and SVGIG (reference sequence). The CDR3 sequence is 14 residues long. The V end lost 0 bases, the J end lost 4 bases, and 12 bases lay between the germline ends.

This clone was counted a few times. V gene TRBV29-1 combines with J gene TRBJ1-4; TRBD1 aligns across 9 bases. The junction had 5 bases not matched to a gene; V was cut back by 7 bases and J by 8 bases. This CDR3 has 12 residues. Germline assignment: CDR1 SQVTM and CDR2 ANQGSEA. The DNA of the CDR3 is TGCAGCGCCGCACAGGGGGCGGAAAAACTGTTTTTT. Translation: CSAAQGAEKLFF.